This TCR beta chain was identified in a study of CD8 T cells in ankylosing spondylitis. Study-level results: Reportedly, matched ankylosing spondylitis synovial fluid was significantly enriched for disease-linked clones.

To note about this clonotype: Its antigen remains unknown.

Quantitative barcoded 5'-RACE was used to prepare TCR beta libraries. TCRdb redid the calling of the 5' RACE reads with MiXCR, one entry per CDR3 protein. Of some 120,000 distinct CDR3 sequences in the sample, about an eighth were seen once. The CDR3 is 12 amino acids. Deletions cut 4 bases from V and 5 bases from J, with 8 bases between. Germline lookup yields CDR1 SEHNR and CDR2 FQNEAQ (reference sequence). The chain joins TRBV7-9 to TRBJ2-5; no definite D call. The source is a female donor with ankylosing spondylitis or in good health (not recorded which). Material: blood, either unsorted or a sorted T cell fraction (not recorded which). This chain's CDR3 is CASSSKGETQYF. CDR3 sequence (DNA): TGTGCCAGCAGCTCTAAAGGGGAGACCCAGTACTTC.